This section outlines one T cell receptor (beta chain) sequence together with its context. The target antigen is unknown. This sample was taken from a study of CXCR3-negative and CXCR3-positive naive CD8 T cells. Study-wide results and caveats: Partial loss of CXCR3 expression followed cryopreservation; most assays used fresh PBMCs.

This CDR3 region has 14 residues. Germline CDR1 reads SGHTA; CDR2 reads FQGNSA. The TRB cDNA libraries were prepared by 5' RACE with UMI labels. TCRdb re-called the 5' RACE reads and gives one entry per CDR3 protein, without DNA. This table holds 130,000 or so distinct CDR3 sequences. The chain carries TRBV7-2 and TRBJ2-7; TCRdb outputs TRBD1, but without DNA this stays unchecked. Source material: naive CXCR3- CD8+ T cells from blood. The subset was: CD45RO-CCR7+CD27+CD95- naive CD8+ T cells lacking CXCR3 (TNR3-). The source of this sequence is a human donor in good health. Some clones in this sample may be carry-over from other donors' samples. Here the CDR3 reads CASSNPGATREQYF.